The 21 T cell receptor beta chains reported below all come from one sample, sequenced in a study of Graves' ophthalmopathy and Graves' hyperthyroidism (dated by TCRdb to the late 2010s). Sequencing was carried out with an Illumina HiSeq 2000. For repertoire sequencing, the TCR beta CDR3 regions were amplified from RNA transcripts. HTBI primers and the Qiagen OneStep RT-PCR kit were used in a first-round RT-PCR, which was followed by a second-round multiplex PCR, size selection and purification. The public reads were run again by TCRdb, first through fastp at Q25 and then through MiXCR, and only productive beta chains were kept. Under each unique CDR3 protein, matching rows form one entry showing the most common genes and DNA. The sample table lists more than 1,000,000 distinct CDR3 sequences, 36% of them with a count of one. The leading ten clones occupy more than 9.5% of the sample. The sample consisted of peripheral blood or thyroid tissue (not recorded which). These receptors were taken from an adult man with Graves' hyperthyroidism.

The rearrangement joins TRBV7-9 to TRBJ2-5; D may be TRBD2 (6 bases). With 5 bases removed from V and 7 bases from J, the gap between germline ends came to 17 bases. Per the germline V gene, CDR1 is SEHNR and CDR2 is FQNEAQ (reference sequence). This CDR3 has 14 residues. CDR3 nucleotide sequence: TGTGCCAGCAGCATACTAGCTAAGAAGGGGACCCAGTACTTC. Protein product: CASSILAKKGTQYF.

In its sample, this clonotype was seen once. A read error is possible here, since a much larger clone lies one base away. The chain couples TRBV20-1 to TRBJ1-5; TRBD1 aligns across 8 bases. The CDR3 loop spans 14 amino acids. The trim removed 6 bases at V and 0 bases at J, leaving 4 bases unmatched. CDR1 is DFQATT, CDR2 SNEGSKA, per germline (reference sequence). The CDR3 DNA is TGCAGTGCCGCCGACAGGGGTAGCAATCAGCCCCAGCATTTT. Protein: CSAADRGSNQPQHF.

This clonotype was seen at least ten times. The rearrangement links TRBV7-7 to TRBJ1-1, with D perhaps TRBD1 (6 bases). Germline-derived CDR1 and CDR2 are SSHAT and FNYEAQ (reference sequence). The CDR3 spans 16 residues. The V gene lost 5 bases and the J gene lost 1 base, with 17 bases spanning the gap. The CDR3 sequence: CASSPTTQGENTEAFF. CDR3 nucleotide sequence: TGTGCCAGCAGCCCGACGACACAGGGCGAGAACACTGAAGCTTTCTTT. Full variable domain (outside the CDR3, taken from reference TRBV7-7 and TRBJ1-1): GAGVSQSPRYKVTKRGQDVTLRCDPISSHATLYWYQQALGQGPEFLTYFNYEAQPDKSGLPSDRFSAERPEGSISTLTIQRTEQRDSAMYRCASSPTTQGENTEAFFGQGTRLTVV.

This clonotype was seen many times. The rearrangement joins TRBV9 to TRBJ2-5; unclear D gene. Germline V CDR1 and CDR2: SGDLS, YYNGEE. This CDR3 has 14 amino acids. V was shortened by 0 bases and J by 5 bases, with 11 bases between the two germline ends. The CDR3 protein is CASSVDLGMETQYF. As DNA, the CDR3 is TGTGCCAGCAGCGTAGACCTGGGTATGGAGACCCAGTACTTC.

This CDR3 is CASSALTGRTSEAYEQYF. CDR3 nucleotide sequence: TGTGCCAGCAGTGCGCTAACAGGCCGGACTAGCGAGGCGTACGAGCAGTACTTC. The V and J genes are TRBV27 and TRBJ2-7; 9 nucleotides agree with TRBD2. Germline V gene lookup returns CDR1 MNHEY and CDR2 SMNVEV (reference sequence). The CDR3 has 18 residues. The junction had 18 bases not matched to a gene; V was cut back by 5 bases and J by 4 bases.

Points on this clonotype: Just one base apart from a much larger clone, this may be a read error. This chain connects TRBV7-9 to TRBJ2-7; possibly TRBD1 for D (5 bases). The CDR3 length is 13 residues. Trimming stripped 5 bases from V and 2 bases from J, with 10 bases between. The germline V gene has CDR1 SEHNR and CDR2 FQNEAQ (reference sequence). This CDR3 is CASSPTTAYEQYF. Written as DNA, the CDR3 is TGTGCCAGCAGCCCAACGACAGCCTACGAGCAGTACTTC. The full variable domain, rest sourced from reference TRBV7-9 and TRBJ2-7, is DTGVSQNPRHKITKRGQNVTFRCDPISEHNRLYWYRQTLGQGPEFLTYFQNEAQLEKSRLLSDRFSAERPKGSFSTLEIQRTEQGDSAMYLCASSPTTAYEQYFGPGTRLTVT.

The rearrangement uses TRBV4-3 and TRBJ1-1; the D is unclear. Trimming removed 1 base at V and 3 bases at J, with 12 bases between. This CDR3 is built from 15 residues. From germline, CDR1 is LGHNA and CDR2 YSLEER. The CDR3 region has the DNA TGCGCCAGCAGCCAAGTGGGTAGGTTGGACACTGAAGCTTTCTTT. Amino acid sequence: CASSQVGRLDTEAFF.

Of note for this clonotype: With a much larger clone just one base away, this may be a read error. The chain has TRBV7-8 and TRBJ2-7; 7 nucleotides match TRBD1. This CDR3 is built from 15 residues. Germline V gives CDR1 SGHVS, CDR2 FQNEAQ. The DNA of the CDR3 is TGTGCCAACAGCTTCCGGACAGGAGACGTTTTTGAGCAGTACTTC. The encoded protein is CANSFRTGDVFEQYF.

The table lists this clonotype with many counts. The chain is built from TRBV5-1 and TRBJ2-5, with D perhaps TRBD1 (5 bases). V lost 4 bases, J lost 5 bases, and 18 bases lay in between. Looked up from germline, CDR1 is SGHRS and CDR2 is YFSETQ. The CDR3 length is 15 residues. The CDR3 is CASSQAVGAVETQYF. The CDR3 nucleotides are TGCGCCAGCAGCCAAGCTGTTGGGGCGGTCGAGACCCAGTACTTC.

The V gene is TRBV20-1, the J gene TRBJ1-6; TRBD1 aligns across 7 bases. The CDR3 sequence is 13 residues long. Germline values: CDR1 DFQATT, CDR2 SNEGSKA (reference sequence). The junction had 9 bases not matched to a gene; V was cut back by 6 bases and J by 10 bases. CDR3 residues: CSAHEGAGSPLHF. The CDR3 coding sequence is TGCAGTGCCCATGAGGGGGCAGGCTCACCCCTCCACTTT.

The V gene is TRBV10-3, the J gene TRBJ1-1; D ambiguous. The CDR3 runs 13 residues. V was trimmed by 5 bases and J by 2 bases, leaving 9 bases between them. Germline CDR1 and CDR2: ENHRY and SYGVKD. The CDR3 spells CAISYGGNTEAFF. CDR3 coding DNA: TGTGCCATCAGTTACGGTGGAAACACTGAAGCTTTCTTT.

The chain has TRBV29-1 and TRBJ2-2; 7 bases map to TRBD1. Germline CDR1 SQVTM, CDR2 ANQGSEA. This CDR3 contains 15 residues. V shed 4 bases and J 0 bases; nucleotides not matched to a gene: 5. In nucleotides, the CDR3 is TGCAGCGTTGTTATAGGACAGGCGAACACCGGGGAGCTGTTTTTT. Protein sequence: CSVVIGQANTGELFF.

This clonotype was counted at least ten times. The genes are TRBV4-2 and TRBJ1-6, with TRBD1 identical over 8 bases. The CDR3 covers 15 residues. V gave up 0 bases and J gave up 9 bases; unmatched junction bases: 4. In germline, CDR1 is LGHNA, CDR2 YNFKEQ. This CDR3 reads CASSQDPGGFSPLHF. In DNA form, the CDR3 reads TGTGCCAGCAGCCAAGATCCAGGGGGCTTTTCACCCCTCCACTTT.

This clonotype was recorded at least ten times. J is TRBJ2-7 and V is TRBV20-1; D is unresolved. The CDR3 is made up of 14 amino acids. Germline CDR1 and CDR2: DFQATT and SNEGSKA (reference sequence). Trimming stripped 0 bases from V and 2 bases from J, with 11 bases between. In DNA form, the CDR3 reads TGCAGTGCTAGAGATAATGGCAGAACCTACGAGCAGTACTTC. Translating it yields CSARDNGRTYEQYF.

The chain employs TRBV6-6 and TRBJ2-7; TRBD2 matches at 14 bases. Germline V gives CDR1 MNHNY, CDR2 SVGAGI (reference sequence). CDR3 length: 15 residues. The trim removed 4 bases at V and 6 bases at J, leaving 5 bases unmatched. For the CDR3, the DNA is TGTGCCAGCAGTTTAGGACTAGCGGGAGGTTTCGAGCAGTACTTC. As protein: CASSLGLAGGFEQYF.

The chain employs TRBV10-2 and TRBJ1-1; D is ambiguous. Trimming took off 2 bases at V and 11 bases at J, with 9 bases between the two ends. CDR1 is WSHSY and CDR2 is SAAADI in the germline V gene. This CDR3 spans 11 amino acids. The CDR3 sequence is CASSEGLSAFF. DNA for the CDR3: TGCGCCAGCAGTGAGGGCCTTTCTGCTTTCTTT.

Ten or more counts support this clonotype. This chain links TRBV25-1 with TRBJ1-2; D perhaps matches TRBD1 (5 bases). V lost 11 bases and J lost 6, with 16 bases in between. CDR1 and CDR2 from the germline V gene are MGHDK and SYGVNS. The CDR3 consists of 12 residues. This CDR3 is CAASGLRDGYTF. In nucleotides, the CDR3 is TGTGCCGCTTCGGGACTACGTGATGGCTACACCTTC.

This chain connects TRBV28 to TRBJ1-2; D remains unclear. CDR3 size: 12 residues. Trimming took 6 bases from V and 6 from J, leaving 11 bases between them. CDR1 is MDHEN and CDR2 is SYDVKM in the germline V gene. The CDR3 DNA is TGTGCCAGCAGCATGGGAGGTCATGGCTACACCTTC. Its translation: CASSMGGHGYTF.

The genes are TRBV20-1 and TRBJ2-7, with D possibly being TRBD2 (5 bases). The CDR3 has 12 amino acids. V was trimmed by 0 bases and J by 9 bases, leaving 12 bases between them. CDR1 and CDR2 (germline): DFQATT, SNEGSKA (reference sequence). CDR3 residues: CSARDLAGTQYF. In nucleotides, the CDR3 is TGCAGTGCTAGAGATCTAGCCGGTACGCAGTACTTC.

In regard to this clonotype: A much larger clone differs from this one at a single base, so this may be a read error. V and J are TRBV7-9 and TRBJ2-7; no clear D gene. The CDR3 is 13 residues long. Germline V CDR1 and CDR2: SEHNR, FQNEAQ (reference sequence). CDR3 sequence: CAGSLSPVYEQYF. The CDR3 region has the DNA TGTGCCGGCAGCTTATCCCCCGTTTACGAGCAGTACTTC. Filled out from reference TRBV7-9 and TRBJ2-7, the complete variable domain reads DTGVSQNPRHKITKRGQNVTFRCDPISEHNRLYWYRQTLGQGPEFLTYFQNEAQLEKSRLLSDRFSAERPKGSFSTLEIQRTEQGDSAMYLCAGSLSPVYEQYFGPGTRLTVT.

The rearrangement links TRBV27 to TRBJ1-2, with TRBD1 as a possible D gene (5 bases). CDR3 size: 14 residues. V was trimmed by 3 bases and J by 7 bases, leaving 15 bases between them. CDR1 is MNHEY and CDR2 is SMNVEV in the germline V gene (reference sequence). CDR3 residues: CASSFRRGGSGYTF. For the CDR3, the DNA is TGTGCCAGCAGTTTTCGGAGGGGAGGGTCTGGCTACACCTTC.